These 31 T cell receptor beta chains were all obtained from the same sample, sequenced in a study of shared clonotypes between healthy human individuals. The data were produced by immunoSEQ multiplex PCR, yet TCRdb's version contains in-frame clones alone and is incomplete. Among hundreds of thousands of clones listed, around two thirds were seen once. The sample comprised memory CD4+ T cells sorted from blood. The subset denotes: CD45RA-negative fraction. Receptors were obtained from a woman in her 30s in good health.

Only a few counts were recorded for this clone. The CDR3 spells CASPYLQGADYYEQYF. The CDR3 bases are TGTGCCAGCCCATACCTACAGGGGGCAGATTACTACGAGCAGTACTTC. The chain couples TRBV27 to TRBJ2-7; 9 bases line up with TRBD1. CDR3 length: 16 amino acids. Trimming at V came to 8 bases and at J to 3 bases, leaving 14 bases not matched to a gene. Looked up from germline, CDR1 is MNHEY and CDR2 is SMNVEV (reference sequence).

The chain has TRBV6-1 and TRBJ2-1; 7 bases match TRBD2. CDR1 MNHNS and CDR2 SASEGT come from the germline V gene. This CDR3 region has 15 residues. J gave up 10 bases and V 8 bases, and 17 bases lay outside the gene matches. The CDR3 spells CASQTWASGPYEQFF. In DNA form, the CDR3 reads TGTGCCAGCCAGACGTGGGCTAGCGGCCCCTACGAGCAGTTCTTC.

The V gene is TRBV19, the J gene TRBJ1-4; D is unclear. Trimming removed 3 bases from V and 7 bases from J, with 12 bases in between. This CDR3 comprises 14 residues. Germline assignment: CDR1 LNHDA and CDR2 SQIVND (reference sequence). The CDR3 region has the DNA TGTGCCAGTAGTATTTTCGAAGGCAGTGAAAAACTGTTTTTT. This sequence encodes CASSIFEGSEKLFF.

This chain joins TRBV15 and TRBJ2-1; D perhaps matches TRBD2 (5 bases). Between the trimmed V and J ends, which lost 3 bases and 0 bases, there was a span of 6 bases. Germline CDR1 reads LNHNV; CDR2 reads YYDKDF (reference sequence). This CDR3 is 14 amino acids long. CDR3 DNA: TGTGCCACCAGCAGGGAGGTCTCCTACAATGAGCAGTTCTTC. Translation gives CATSREVSYNEQFF.

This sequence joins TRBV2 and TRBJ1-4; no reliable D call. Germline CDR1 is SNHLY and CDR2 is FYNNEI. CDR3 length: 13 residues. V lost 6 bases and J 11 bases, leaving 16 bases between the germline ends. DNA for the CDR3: TGTGCCAGCAGGCTGGCTCCCGAGGGCAAACTGTTTTTT. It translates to CASRLAPEGKLFF.

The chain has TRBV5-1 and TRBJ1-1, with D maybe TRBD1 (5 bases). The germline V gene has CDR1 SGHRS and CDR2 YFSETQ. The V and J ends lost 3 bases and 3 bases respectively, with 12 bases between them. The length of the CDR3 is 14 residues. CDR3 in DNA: TGCGCCAGCAGCTCTCAGGGCCATCACACTGAAGCTTTCTTT. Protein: CASSSQGHHTEAFF.

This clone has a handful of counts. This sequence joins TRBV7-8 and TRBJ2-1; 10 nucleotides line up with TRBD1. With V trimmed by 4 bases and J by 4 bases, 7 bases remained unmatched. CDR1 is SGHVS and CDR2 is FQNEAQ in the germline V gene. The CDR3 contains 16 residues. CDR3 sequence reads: CASSSRQGAGYNEQFF. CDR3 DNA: TGTGCCAGCAGCTCAAGACAGGGGGCAGGTTACAATGAGCAGTTCTTC.

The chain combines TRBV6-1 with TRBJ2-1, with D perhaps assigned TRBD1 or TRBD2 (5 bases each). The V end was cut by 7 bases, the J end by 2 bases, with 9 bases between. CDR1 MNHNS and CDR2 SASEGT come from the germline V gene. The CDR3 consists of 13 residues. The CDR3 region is CASTGSPYNEQFF. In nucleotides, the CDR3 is TGTGCCAGCACAGGGAGCCCCTACAATGAGCAGTTCTTC.

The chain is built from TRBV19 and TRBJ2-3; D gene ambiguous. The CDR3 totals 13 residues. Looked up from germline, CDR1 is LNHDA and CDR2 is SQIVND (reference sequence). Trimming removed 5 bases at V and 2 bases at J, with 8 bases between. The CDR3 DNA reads TGTGCCAGTAGTTCTGAACCCACAGATACGCAGTATTTT. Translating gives CASSSEPTDTQYF.

The CDR3 reads CASSQDTQGTSYF. The CDR3 nucleotides are TGCGCCAGCAGCCAAGATACGCAGGGGACATCGTACTTC. This chain connects TRBV4-1 to TRBJ2-7; a possible D gene is TRBD1 (6 bases). Trimming pared 0 bases from V and 12 bases from J, leaving 15 bases between. The CDR3 loop spans 13 amino acids. Germline V gene lookup returns CDR1 MGHRA and CDR2 YSYEKL.

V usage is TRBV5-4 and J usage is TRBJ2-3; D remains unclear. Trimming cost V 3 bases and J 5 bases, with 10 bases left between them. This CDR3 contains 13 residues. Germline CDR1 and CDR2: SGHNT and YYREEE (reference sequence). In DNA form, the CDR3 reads TGTGCCAGCAGCTCTACTACGGGAGATACGCAGTATTTT. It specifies CASSSTTGDTQYF.

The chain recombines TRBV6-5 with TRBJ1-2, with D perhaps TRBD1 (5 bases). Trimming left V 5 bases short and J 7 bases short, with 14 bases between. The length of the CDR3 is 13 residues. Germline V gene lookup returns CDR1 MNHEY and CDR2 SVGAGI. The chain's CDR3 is CASSTIEGVGYTF. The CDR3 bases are TGTGCCAGCAGTACTATCGAAGGGGTTGGCTACACCTTC.

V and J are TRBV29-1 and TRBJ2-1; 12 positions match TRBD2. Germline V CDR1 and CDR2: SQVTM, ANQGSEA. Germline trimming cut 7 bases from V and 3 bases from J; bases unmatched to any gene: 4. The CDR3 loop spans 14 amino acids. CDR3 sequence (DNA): TGCAGCGGACGGGGACTAGCGGGCTACAATGAGCAGTTCTTC. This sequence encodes CSGRGLAGYNEQFF.

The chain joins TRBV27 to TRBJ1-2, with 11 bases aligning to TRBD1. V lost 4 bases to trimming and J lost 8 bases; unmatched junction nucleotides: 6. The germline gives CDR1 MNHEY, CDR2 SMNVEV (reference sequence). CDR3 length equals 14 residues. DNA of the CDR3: TGTGCCAGCAGTTCGACGGGGACAGGGGGAGGCTACACCTTC. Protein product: CASSSTGTGGGYTF.

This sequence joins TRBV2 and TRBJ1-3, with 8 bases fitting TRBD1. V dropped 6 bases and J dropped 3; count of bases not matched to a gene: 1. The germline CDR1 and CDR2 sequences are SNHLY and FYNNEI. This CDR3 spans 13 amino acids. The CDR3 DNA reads TGTGCCAGCAGAACAGGGGGTGGAAACACCATATATTTT. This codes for CASRTGGGNTIYF.

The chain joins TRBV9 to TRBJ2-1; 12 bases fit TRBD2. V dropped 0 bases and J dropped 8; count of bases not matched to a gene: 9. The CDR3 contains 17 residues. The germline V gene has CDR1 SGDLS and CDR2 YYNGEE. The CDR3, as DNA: TGTGCCAGCAGCGTAGTATCTAGCGGGAGGGCCGGTGATGAGCAGTTCTTC. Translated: CASSVVSSGRAGDEQFF.

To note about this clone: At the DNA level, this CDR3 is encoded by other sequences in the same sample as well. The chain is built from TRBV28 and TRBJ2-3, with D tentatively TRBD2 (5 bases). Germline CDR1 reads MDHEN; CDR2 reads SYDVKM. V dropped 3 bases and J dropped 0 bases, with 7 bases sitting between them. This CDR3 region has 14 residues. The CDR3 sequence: CASSFGGSTDTQYF. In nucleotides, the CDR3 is TGTGCCAGCAGTTTTGGAGGAAGCACAGATACGCAGTATTTT.

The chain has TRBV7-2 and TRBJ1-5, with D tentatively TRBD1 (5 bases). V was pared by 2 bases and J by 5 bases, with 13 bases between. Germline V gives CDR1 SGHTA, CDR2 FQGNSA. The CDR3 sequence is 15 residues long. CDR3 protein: CASSLWGTGHQPQHF. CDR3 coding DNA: TGTGCCAGCAGCTTATGGGGAACAGGTCATCAGCCCCAGCATTTT.

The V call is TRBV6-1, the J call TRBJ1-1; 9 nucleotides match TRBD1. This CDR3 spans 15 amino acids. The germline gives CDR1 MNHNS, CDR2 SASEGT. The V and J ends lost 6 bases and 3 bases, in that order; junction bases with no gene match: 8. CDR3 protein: CASRQGATWDTEAFF. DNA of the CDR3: TGTGCCAGCAGACAGGGGGCCACCTGGGACACTGAAGCTTTCTTT.

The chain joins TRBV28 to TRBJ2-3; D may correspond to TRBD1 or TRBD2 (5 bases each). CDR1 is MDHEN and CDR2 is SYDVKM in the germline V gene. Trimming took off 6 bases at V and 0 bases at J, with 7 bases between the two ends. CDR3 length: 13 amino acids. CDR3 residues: CASSRDSTDTQYF. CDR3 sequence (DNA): TGTGCCAGCAGCCGGGACAGCACAGATACGCAGTATTTT.

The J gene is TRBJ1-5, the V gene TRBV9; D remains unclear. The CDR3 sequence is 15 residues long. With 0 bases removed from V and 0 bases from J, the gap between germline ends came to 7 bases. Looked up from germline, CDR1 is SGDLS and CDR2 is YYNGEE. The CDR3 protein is CASSVGADSNQPQHF. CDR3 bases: TGTGCCAGCAGCGTAGGGGCAGATAGCAATCAGCCCCAGCATTTT.

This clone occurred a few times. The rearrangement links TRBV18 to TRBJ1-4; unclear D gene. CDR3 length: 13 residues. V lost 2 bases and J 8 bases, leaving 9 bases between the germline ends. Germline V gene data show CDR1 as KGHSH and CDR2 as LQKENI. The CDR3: CASSPDPAEKLFF. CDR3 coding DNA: TGTGCCAGCTCACCAGATCCAGCCGAAAAACTGTTTTTT.

In DNA form, the CDR3 reads TGTGCCAGCAGCCGGCGAGGACAGGACACTGAAGCTTTCTTT. Protein sequence: CASSRRGQDTEAFF. V and J are TRBV5-4 and TRBJ1-1; 7 nucleotides line up with TRBD1. The germline V gene has CDR1 SGHNT and CDR2 YYREEE (reference sequence). The length of the CDR3 is 14 residues. The junction had 6 bases not matched to a gene; V was cut back by 4 bases and J by 3 bases.

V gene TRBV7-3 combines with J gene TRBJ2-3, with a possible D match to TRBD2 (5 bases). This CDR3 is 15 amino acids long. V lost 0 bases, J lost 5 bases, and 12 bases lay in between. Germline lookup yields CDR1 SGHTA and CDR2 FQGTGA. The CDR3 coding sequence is TGTGCCAGCAGCTTAACGGGAGCGGCGGTAGATACGCAGTATTTT. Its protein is CASSLTGAAVDTQYF.

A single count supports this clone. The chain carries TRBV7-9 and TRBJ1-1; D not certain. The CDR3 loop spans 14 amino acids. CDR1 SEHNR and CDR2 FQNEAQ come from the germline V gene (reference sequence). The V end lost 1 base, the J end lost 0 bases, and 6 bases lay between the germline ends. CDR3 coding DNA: TGTGCCAGCAGCTTAGAAATTCTGAACACTGAAGCTTTCTTT. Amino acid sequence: CASSLEILNTEAFF.

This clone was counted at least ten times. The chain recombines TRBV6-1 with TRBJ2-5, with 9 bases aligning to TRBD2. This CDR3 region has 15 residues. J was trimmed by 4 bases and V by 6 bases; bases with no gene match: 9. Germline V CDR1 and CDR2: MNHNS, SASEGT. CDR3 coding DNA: TGTGCCAGCAGAGCTTTGCTAGCGGGATCAGAGACCCAGTACTTC. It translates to CASRALLAGSETQYF.

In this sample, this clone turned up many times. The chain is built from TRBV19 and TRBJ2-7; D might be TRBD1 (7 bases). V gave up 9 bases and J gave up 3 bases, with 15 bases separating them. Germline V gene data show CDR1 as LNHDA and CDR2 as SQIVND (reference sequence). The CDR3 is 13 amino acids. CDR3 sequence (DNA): TGTGCCAGGAGGGGGCTAGCGCACTACGAGCAGTACTTC. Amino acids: CARRGLAHYEQYF.

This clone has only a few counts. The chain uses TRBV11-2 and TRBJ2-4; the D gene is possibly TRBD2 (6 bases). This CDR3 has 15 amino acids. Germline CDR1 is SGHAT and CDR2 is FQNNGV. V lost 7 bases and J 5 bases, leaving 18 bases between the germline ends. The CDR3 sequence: CASTNLASVENIQYF. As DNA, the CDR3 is TGTGCCAGCACCAATCTAGCTAGCGTAGAAAACATTCAGTACTTC.

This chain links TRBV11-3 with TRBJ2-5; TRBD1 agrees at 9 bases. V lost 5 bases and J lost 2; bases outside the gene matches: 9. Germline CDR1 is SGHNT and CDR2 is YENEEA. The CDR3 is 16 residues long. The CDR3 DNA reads TGTGCCAGCAGCGGCCGGGGACAGGGTCCGCAAGAGACCCAGTACTTC. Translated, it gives CASSGRGQGPQETQYF.

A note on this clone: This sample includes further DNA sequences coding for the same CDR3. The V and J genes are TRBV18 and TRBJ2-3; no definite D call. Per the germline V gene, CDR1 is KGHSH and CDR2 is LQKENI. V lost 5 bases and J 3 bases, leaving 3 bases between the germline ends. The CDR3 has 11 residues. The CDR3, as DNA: TGTGCCAGCTCAAGTACAGATACGCAGTATTTT. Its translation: CASSSTDTQYF.

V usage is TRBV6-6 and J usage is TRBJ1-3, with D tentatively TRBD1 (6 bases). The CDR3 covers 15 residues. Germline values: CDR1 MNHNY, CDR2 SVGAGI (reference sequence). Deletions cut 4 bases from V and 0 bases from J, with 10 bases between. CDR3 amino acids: CASSSQGYSGNTIYF. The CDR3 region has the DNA TGTGCCAGCAGTTCACAGGGATACTCTGGAAACACCATATATTTT.